The rows below give T cell receptor beta chains drawn from one sample of a study of CD8 T cell repertoires and HIV-1 epitope variants. No antigens are known for them. The method was immunoSEQ multiplex PCR; TCRdb's version includes in-frame clones alone and lacks a portion of them. The sample yields about 4,900 clones, 50% to 75% seen once. Material for sequencing was cultured CD8+ T cells derived from PBMCs. The receptors were sampled from a male donor with HIV. The CDR3 runs from the conserved cysteine through the conserved F or W. A D gene is named only where the DNA matches it firmly. Rows may omit the clone size; those that give it use once, few, many or a size class.

-	TRBV6-1	TRBJ2-3	-	CASSEARVGTDTQYF	TGTGCCAGCAGTGAAGCAAGGGTAGGCACAGATACGCAGTATTTT
-	TRBV7-7	TRBJ2-1	-	CASSLSKDNEQFF	TGTGCCAGCAGCTTGAGCAAAGACAATGAGCAGTTCTTC
-	TRBV11-1	TRBJ1-1	-	CASSFLRPNTEAFF	TGTGCCAGCAGCTTCCTCCGCCCGAACACTGAAGCTTTCTTT
TRBD1	TRBV9	TRBJ1-2	few	CASSDRGNENYGYTF	TGTGCCAGCAGCGACAGGGGGAACGAAAACTATGGCTACACCTTC
-	TRBV28	TRBJ2-7	-	CASSFPPPSPNTPTTYEQYF	TGTGCCAGCAGTTTCCCCCCCCCTAGTCCCAATACACCTACCACCTACGAGCAGTACTTC
TRBD1	TRBV28	TRBJ1-5	few	CASSLGTGNQPQHF	TGTGCCAGCAGTCTCGGGACAGGGAATCAGCCCCAGCATTTT
-	TRBV27	TRBJ2-7	few	CASSLQAGSSYEQYF	TGTGCCAGCAGTTTACAAGCCGGTAGCTCCTACGAGCAGTACTTC
-	TRBV7-2	TRBJ2-3	-	CASSLLAGPTDTQYF	TGTGCCAGCAGCTTATTGGCGGGACCCACAGATACGCAGTATTTT
TRBD1	TRBV5-1	TRBJ2-4	-	CASSPEKGTGSLAKNIQYF	TGCGCCAGCAGCCCGGAGAAAGGGACAGGGTCCTTAGCCAAAAACATTCAGTACTTC
-	TRBV7-6	TRBJ1-4	-	CASSFIGGEKLFF	TGTGCCAGCAGCTTTATAGGGGGAGAAAAACTGTTTTTT
-	TRBV9	TRBJ1-3	-	CASSVMGGNSGNTIYF	TGTGCCAGCAGCGTAATGGGAGGGAACTCTGGAAACACCATATATTTT
-	TRBV4-3	TRBJ1-2	once	CASSQESPLDQQTFHNYGYTF	TGCGCCAGCAGCCAAGAAAGCCCGTTGGACCAGCAAACATTCCATAACTATGGCTACACCTTC
-	TRBV6-1	TRBJ1-1	once	CASSEAMGGEIGTEAFF	TGTGCCAGCAGTGAAGCTATGGGGGGCGAGATAGGAACTGAAGCTTTCTTT
-	TRBV27	TRBJ2-7	-	CASSLGGSEQYF	TGTGCCAGCAGTTTAGGGGGTAGCGAGCAGTACTTC
-	TRBV28	TRBJ1-1	few	CASSHTGTAFF	TGTGCCAGCAGTCATACAGGTACAGCTTTCTTT
TRBD1	TRBV6-1	TRBJ1-1	few	CASIRGQGPTEAFF	TGTGCCAGCATCAGGGGACAGGGACCTACTGAAGCTTTCTTT
-	TRBV27	TRBJ1-1	-	CASSLDWNTEAFF	TGTGCCAGCAGTCTAGACTGGAACACTGAAGCTTTCTTT
TRBD1	TRBV6-5	TRBJ2-2	-	CASSLTGGRSGELFF	TGTGCCAGCAGTTTGACAGGGGGCAGGAGCGGGGAGCTGTTTTTT
TRBD1	TRBV5-6	TRBJ2-7	-	CASSFDGTGAVYEQYF	TGTGCCAGCAGCTTCGATGGGACAGGAGCCGTCTACGAGCAGTACTTC
TRBD2	TRBV7-7	TRBJ2-5	-	CASSLERGGQETQYF	TGTGCCAGCAGCTTAGAGCGGGGGGGCCAAGAGACCCAGTACTTC
-	TRBV4-3	TRBJ1-1	-	CASSQAADTEAFF	TGCGCCAGCAGCCAAGCAGCAGACACTGAAGCTTTCTTT
-	TRBV6-5	TRBJ2-3	-	CASRRPADTQYF	TGTGCCAGCAGGCGCCCAGCAGATACGCAGTATTTT
TRBD2	TRBV19	TRBJ2-1	-	CASSTPGLPPNEQFF	TGTGCCAGTAGTACTCCGGGACTACCCCCCAATGAGCAGTTCTTC
-	TRBV13	TRBJ2-5	hyperexpanded	CASSSAGIDQETQYF	TGTGCCAGCAGCTCCGCCGGGATAGATCAAGAGACCCAGTACTTC
TRBD1	TRBV29-1	TRBJ2-1	medium-sized	CSVDHWDRYNEQFF	TGCAGCGTTGACCACTGGGACAGGTACAATGAGCAGTTCTTC
-	TRBV28	TRBJ1-1	-	CASSLSKDGDTEAFF	TGTGCCAGCAGTTTGAGTAAGGATGGGGACACTGAAGCTTTCTTT
-	TRBV5-6	TRBJ2-5	-	CASSLGAQETQYF	TGTGCCAGCAGCTTAGGGGCCCAAGAGACCCAGTACTTC
TRBD1	TRBV28	TRBJ1-5	-	CASSAGTAQPRPQHF	TGTGCCAGCAGTGCCGGGACAGCCCAGCCCCGGCCCCAGCATTTT
TRBD1	TRBV7-2	TRBJ2-4	-	CASSPDRVGAKNIQYF	TGTGCCAGCAGCCCGGACAGGGTCGGCGCCAAAAACATTCAGTACTTC
TRBD1	TRBV9	TRBJ1-4	medium-sized	CASSPRDSSNEKLFF	TGTGCCAGCAGCCCAAGGGACAGTTCTAATGAAAAACTGTTTTTT
TRBD2	TRBV19	TRBJ2-1	-	CASSIAPSGRFNEQFF	TGTGCCAGTAGTATAGCCCCCAGCGGGAGGTTTAATGAGCAGTTCTTC
-	TRBV5-6	TRBJ1-2	-	CASSRVYDRRYGYTF	TGTGCCAGCAGCCGAGTATATGACCGCCGCTATGGCTACACCTTC
-	TRBV7-2	TRBJ1-2	-	CASSSLGESYGYTF	TGTGCCAGCAGCAGCCTGGGGGAGAGCTATGGCTACACCTTC
-	TRBV5-4	TRBJ1-1	few	CASSLDSGNTEAFF	TGTGCCAGCAGCTTGGACAGCGGGAACACTGAAGCTTTCTTT
-	TRBV28	TRBJ1-4	once	CASSLLQGNEKLFF	TGTGCCAGCAGTTTACTGCAGGGAAATGAAAAACTGTTTTTT
-	TRBV30	TRBJ2-2	-	CAWSVLGDTGELFF	TGTGCCTGGAGTGTATTGGGGGACACCGGGGAGCTGTTTTTT
-	TRBV7-7	TRBJ2-1	-	CASSPQGGYNEQFF	TGTGCCAGCAGCCCTCAGGGTGGCTACAATGAGCAGTTCTTC
-	TRBV6-4	TRBJ2-5	-	CASSDRGRETQYF	TGTGCCAGCAGTGACAGGGGACGAGAGACCCAGTACTTC
-	TRBV27	TRBJ1-2	-	CASSLAVNYGYTF	TGTGCCAGCAGTTTAGCGGTTAACTATGGCTACACCTTC
-	TRBV30	TRBJ2-7	-	CAWTYRAAGEQYF	TGTGCCTGGACCTACAGGGCCGCGGGCGAGCAGTACTTC
-	TRBV5-1	TRBJ2-7	-	CASSFLTGPSYEQYF	TGCGCCAGCAGCTTTCTGACGGGACCCTCCTACGAGCAGTACTTC
-	TRBV6-5	TRBJ1-1	medium-sized	CASSYLDMNTEAFF	TGTGCCAGCAGTTACTTGGATATGAACACTGAAGCTTTCTTT
TRBD2	TRBV7-2	TRBJ2-1	few	CASSGLAGGKGDEQFF	TGTGCCAGCAGCGGGCTAGCGGGGGGTAAGGGAGATGAGCAGTTCTTC
-	TRBV27	TRBJ1-2	-	CASSADSYYGYTF	TGTGCCAGCAGTGCGGACAGCTACTATGGCTACACCTTC
-	TRBV27	TRBJ2-7	-	CASRGNSYEQYF	TGTGCCAGCAGAGGCAACTCCTACGAGCAGTACTTC
-	TRBV21-1	TRBJ2-1	-	CASGSILGGRALYEQFF	TGTGCCAGCGGGAGCATACTAGGCGGGAGGGCCCTGTATGAGCAGTTCTTC
-	TRBV28	TRBJ2-1	few	CASSIFATGKDEQFF	TGTGCCAGCAGCATTTTCGCAACAGGAAAGGATGAGCAGTTCTTC
-	TRBV6-5	TRBJ1-1	once	CASSYKTGPGGTEAFF	TGTGCCAGCAGTTATAAAACAGGCCCCGGGGGCACTGAAGCTTTCTTT
-	TRBV11-2	TRBJ1-1	-	CASSLDPSIEAFF	TGTGCCAGCAGCTTAGATCCCTCTATTGAAGCTTTCTTT
-	TRBV19	TRBJ2-1	few	CASSIVQGENEQFF	TGTGCCAGTAGTATAGTTCAGGGTGAAAATGAGCAGTTCTTC
TRBD2	TRBV29-1	TRBJ2-6	-	CSVGGTSPTGANVLTF	TGCAGCGTTGGAGGGACTAGCCCAACCGGGGCCAACGTCCTGACTTTC
-	TRBV6-5	TRBJ2-1	-	CAWNEQFF	TGTGCATGGAATGAGCAGTTCTTC